This T cell receptor beta chain was sequenced in a study of PD-1 blockade in classical Hodgkin lymphoma. Findings of the study overall: Reports indicated that newly diagnosed patients had lower baseline TCR diversity than healthy donors did.

This clone was recorded once. Its specificity is unknown. With no exception, relapse followed autologous stem cell transplantation in all patients, and brentuximab vedotin exposure varied. Magnetic negative selection was used to purify CD8+ T cells from thawed PBMCs. Clones were read by immunoSEQ multiplex PCR, and TCRdb kept only the in-frame ones, dropping some. The sample yields about 1,600 clones, 60% to 80% seen once. The CDR3 runs 14 residues. Germline loops: CDR1 SGHVS, CDR2 FQNEAQ. Trimming took off 1 base at V and 4 bases at J, with 7 bases between the two ends. This specimen consisted of CD8+ T cells from blood, obtained at baseline. The chain is built from TRBV7-8 and TRBJ2-2; unclear D gene. The TCR originated in a human donor with classical Hodgkin lymphoma. CDR3 sequence (DNA): TGTGCCAGCAGCTTAGGAAGGTCCACCGGGGAGCTGTTTTTT. Residues: CASSLGRSTGELFF.